This TCR beta chain was recovered during a study of T cells in Graves' hyperthyroidism and ophthalmopathy. Whole-study findings and limits: Ophthalmopathy was distinguished from stable hyperthyroidism by 13 V-J signatures.

A word on this clonotype: Its antigen remains unknown.

Pregnant or lactating patients were excluded, as were those with uncontrolled infection or other autoimmune disease. The study based diagnoses on clinical symptoms, serum thyroxine and TRAb, thyroid ultrasound and orbital computed tomography. RNA transcripts gave rise to amplified TCR beta CDR3 regions. A set of HTBI primers served as the primers for a first-round RT-PCR of the TCR CDR3. TCRdb itself ran the multiplex PCR reads through MiXCR, one entry per CDR3 protein. The repertoire holds about 640,000 distinct CDR3 sequences, with just under 45% as singletons. This CDR3 is built from 16 residues. Trimming took 3 bases from V and 4 from J; bases not matched to a gene: 11. Germline values: CDR1 SGDLS, CDR2 YYNGEE.

The rearrangement joins TRBV9 to TRBJ1-1; 8 bases are a match to TRBD1. Sequencing was carried out using peripheral blood or thyroid tissue (not recorded which). The source of this sequence is an adult man with Graves' disease, either hyperthyroidism or ophthalmopathy (not recorded which). The CDR3 spells CASSGDRTGWGTEAFF. The CDR3 nucleotides read TGTGCCAGCAGCGGGGACAGGACAGGGTGGGGCACTGAAGCTTTCTTT.